One and the same sample provided the 5 T cell receptor beta chains below, sequenced in a study of glioma-infiltrating T cells after dendritic cell vaccination (dated by TCRdb to 2015 to 2016). Library construction relied on the immunoSEQ multiplex PCR assay. Here the immuneACCESS table is served through TCRdb, limited to in-frame sequences with V and J called. Missing clones are a known gap in these copies; in checked studies unresolved V genes cover under half, and the rest lacks a known reason. In all, the sample holds some 100,000 clones, and about four fifths of those were seen once. The biggest ten clones account for roughly 5.6% of the sample. The specimen comprised blood, sampled before dendritic cell vaccination. The receptors were gathered from a human donor with glioblastoma.

The rearrangement uses TRBV9 and TRBJ1-3; D remains unclear. V lost 0 bases and J 0 bases, leaving 7 bases between the germline ends. Germline V gene data show CDR1 as SGDLS and CDR2 as YYNGEE. CDR3 length equals 15 residues. The CDR3 region has the DNA TGTGCCAGCAGCGTAGGAGGATTCTCTGGAAACACCATATATTTT. This translates into CASSVGGFSGNTIYF.

The chain links TRBV6-5 to TRBJ2-7; possibly TRBD1 for D (6 bases). The CDR3 has 13 residues. Trimming removed 6 bases at V and 3 bases at J, with 12 bases between. In germline, CDR1 is MNHEY, CDR2 SVGAGI. In nucleotides, the CDR3 is TGTGCCAGCAGAATTAGGGGGAACTACGAGCAGTACTTC. Translated, it gives CASRIRGNYEQYF.

CDR3 sequence reads: CASRIGLAGSYEQYF. The CDR3 DNA reads TGTGCCAGCAGGATTGGACTAGCGGGGTCCTACGAGCAGTACTTC. The chain links TRBV2 to TRBJ2-7; TRBD2 agrees at 12 bases. CDR1 SNHLY and CDR2 FYNNEI come from the germline V gene. Trimming at V came to 6 bases and at J to 1 base, leaving 4 bases not matched to a gene. This CDR3 has 15 amino acids.

The rearrangement joins TRBV21-1 to TRBJ2-7; the D call of TRBD1 is as the table states it, not checked on the DNA. TRBV21-1 is designated a pseudogene. This CDR3 is built from 17 residues. The CDR3 is CASSERMGTGPSYEQYF. CDR3 nucleotides: TGTGCCAGCAGCGAAAGGATGGGGACAGGGCCTTCCTACGAGCAGTACTTC.

The chain is built from TRBV19 and TRBJ1-2, with TRBD1 matching over 7 bases. Germline lookup yields CDR1 LNHDA and CDR2 SQIVND (reference sequence). J gave up 8 bases and V 5 bases, and 8 bases lay outside the gene matches. The CDR3 contains 13 residues. The CDR3 protein is CASSEQGTGGYTF. The CDR3, as DNA: TGTGCCAGTAGTGAACAGGGGACGGGAGGCTACACCTTC.